This T cell receptor (beta chain) was obtained from a study of PD-1 blockade in classical Hodgkin lymphoma. No patient escaped relapse after autologous stem cell transplantation, and brentuximab vedotin exposure varied. In its sample, this clone was seen a few times. Germline trimming cut 5 bases from V and 2 bases from J; bases unmatched to any gene: 10. Per germline, CDR1 MNHNY and CDR2 SVGAGI (reference sequence). The CDR3 consists of 16 residues. Data came from immunoSEQ multiplex PCR; TCRdb stores just in-frame clones and leaves some out. In the table there are some 84,000 clones, about nine tenths of which are singletons.

The chain couples TRBV6-6 to TRBJ2-7; 9 bases are a match to TRBD1. This TCR was sampled from a human donor with classical Hodgkin lymphoma. This sample comprised peripheral blood mononuclear cells (PBMCs), obtained at baseline. In DNA, the CDR3 is TGTGCCAGCAGTCCTCCGGGACAGGGACTAACCTACGAGCAGTACTTC. Translated: CASSPPGQGLTYEQYF.